The 22 T cell receptor beta chains below come from one sample, sequenced in a study of blood T cell repertoires in COVID-19. Libraries were prepared by immunoSEQ multiplex PCR; TCRdb keeps only in-frame clonotypes and omits some of them. The sample consists of some 200,000 clones, 82% of them appearing once. Sequences were obtained from PBMCs or T cells enriched from blood (not recorded which). Every receptor here comes from a man aged 40-49 years who had recovered from COVID-19.

This chain links TRBV2 with TRBJ2-4; TRBD1 aligns across 8 bases. Germline trimming cut 6 bases from V and 6 bases from J; bases unmatched to any gene: 13. Germline lookup yields CDR1 SNHLY and CDR2 FYNNEI. The CDR3 length is 16 residues. DNA of the CDR3: TGTGCCAGCAGCCAGGGAGCGACAGGGGCTTTAAACATTCAGTACTTC. Translated, it gives CASSQGATGALNIQYF.

V is TRBV9 and J is TRBJ1-4, with no clear D. The CDR3 contains 15 residues. V lost 4 bases and J lost 7, with 17 bases in between. Germline CDR1 is SGDLS and CDR2 is YYNGEE. The CDR3 bases are TGTGCCAGCAGCCCCCGGGATATTGCGGGTGAAAAACTGTTTTTT. Its translation is CASSPRDIAGEKLFF.

The CDR3 region is CASSINAGTDAYGYTF. The DNA of the CDR3 is TGTGCCAGTAGTATTAACGCGGGGACAGACGCCTATGGCTACACCTTC. V is TRBV19 and J is TRBJ1-2; TRBD1 matches 7 bases. V shed 3 bases, J shed 4 bases, and the junction held 11 bases outside the gene matches. The CDR3 runs 16 residues. CDR1 LNHDA and CDR2 SQIVND come from the germline V gene (reference sequence).

The gene calls are TRBV28 and TRBJ1-2, with TRBD1 as a possible D gene (5 bases). The V and J ends lost 6 bases and 4 bases respectively, with 9 bases between them. This CDR3 comprises 12 residues. Germline V lookup: CDR1 MDHEN, CDR2 SYDVKM. The DNA for the CDR3 is TGTGCCAGCAGCTTGGACATCTATGGCTACACCTTC. It translates to CASSLDIYGYTF.

This clone has just a few counts. This chain uses TRBV27 with TRBJ2-7; the D gene is possibly TRBD2 (6 bases). Between the trimmed V and J ends, which lost 4 bases and 0 bases, there was a span of 13 bases. This CDR3 region has 15 residues. Germline assignment: CDR1 MNHEY and CDR2 SMNVEV (reference sequence). This CDR3 is CASSSLADHSYEQYF. In nucleotides, the CDR3 is TGTGCCAGCAGTTCCTTAGCGGACCACTCCTACGAGCAGTACTTC.

This clone showed up just a few times. The chain carries TRBV11-2 and TRBJ2-5; TRBD2 aligns across 14 bases. V trimming: 4 bases; J trimming: 5 bases; junction bases outside the gene matches: 6. CDR3 length: 16 amino acids. Germline CDR1 is SGHAT and CDR2 is FQNNGV. CDR3 protein: CASSSLTSGRAETQYF. The DNA of the CDR3 is TGTGCCAGCAGCTCCTTGACTAGCGGGAGGGCCGAGACCCAGTACTTC.

This clone appeared a single time. This chain uses TRBV28 with TRBJ2-3; TRBD2 matches 14 bases. Germline V gives CDR1 MDHEN, CDR2 SYDVKM. Unmatched junction bases numbered 7, after V lost 4 bases and J lost 7 bases. The CDR3 covers 16 residues. The CDR3 sequence is CASSSGTSGSAYTQYF. The CDR3 DNA reads TGTGCCAGCAGTTCGGGGACTAGCGGGAGTGCGTATACGCAGTATTTT. Supplemented by reference TRBV28 and TRBJ2-3, the full variable domain reads DVKVTQSSRYLVKRTGEKVFLECVQDMDHENMFWYRQDPGLGLRLIYFSYDVKMKEKGDIPEGYSVSREKKERFSLILESASTNQTSMYLCASSSGTSGSAYTQYFGPGTRLTVL.

V and J are TRBV12-3 or TRBV12-4 and TRBJ1-2, with D possibly TRBD1 on 6 matching bases. The CDR3 is 12 residues long. Trimming took 5 bases from V and 8 from J, leaving 12 bases between them. CDR3 bases: TGTGCCAGCAGTGATACAGGGACCGGCTACACCTTC. It codes for CASSDTGTGYTF.

The chain joins TRBV5-1 to TRBJ1-2, with D maybe TRBD1 (5 bases). CDR1 is SGHRS, CDR2 YFSETQ, per germline. V dropped 2 bases and J dropped 0 bases, with 8 bases sitting between them. This CDR3 has 14 residues. DNA of the CDR3: TGCGCCAGCAGCTTTCAAGGGGCTAACTATGGCTACACCTTC. Its protein is CASSFQGANYGYTF.

The chain couples TRBV5-4 to TRBJ2-7; 14 bases match TRBD2. Germline CDR1 SGHNT, CDR2 YYREEE (reference sequence). CDR3 size: 18 residues. With 3 bases clipped from V and 6 bases from J, the junction kept 14 bases outside the gene matches. The CDR3 DNA follows: TGTGCCAGCAGCTCGGCCACCCCGGGACTAGCGGGAGATTGCGAGCAGTACGTC. Its translation: CASSSATPGLAGDCEQYV.

CDR3 in amino acids: CASSAARDWNEQFF. Written as DNA, the CDR3 is TGTGCCAGCAGCGCCGCCAGGGATTGGAATGAGCAGTTCTTC. The V gene is TRBV7-3, the J gene TRBJ2-1; TRBD1 is a possible D gene (5 bases). The V gene's germline CDR1 is SGHTA and CDR2 FQGTGA. Trimming took 5 bases from V and 7 from J, leaving 15 bases between them. The CDR3 is 14 amino acids.

The chain has TRBV14 and TRBJ1-5; 9 bases fit TRBD1. Germline CDR1 reads SGHDN; CDR2 reads FVKESK. There are 18 residues in the CDR3. The V segment lost 0 bases and the J segment 0 bases; nucleotides outside the gene matches: 6. CDR3 sequence reads: CASSQDWDRVDSNQPQHF. The DNA for the CDR3 is TGTGCCAGCAGCCAAGATTGGGACAGGGTCGATAGCAATCAGCCCCAGCATTTT.

CDR3 loop: CASSSGGLAVYNEQFF. The CDR3 bases are TGTGCCAGCAGCTCGGGGGGACTAGCGGTCTACAATGAGCAGTTCTTC. The V gene is TRBV11-3, the J gene TRBJ2-1; TRBD2 aligns across 11 bases. The trim removed 4 bases at V and 3 bases at J, leaving 5 bases unmatched. Germline V gene lookup returns CDR1 SGHNT and CDR2 YENEEA. This CDR3 comprises 16 residues.

The chain uses TRBV6-5 and TRBJ2-2; perhaps TRBD2 as D (5 bases). CDR1 and CDR2 from the germline V gene are MNHEY and SVGAGI. Trimming shortened V by 0 bases and J by 0 bases, and 8 bases separated the two germline ends. CDR3 length: 16 residues. The CDR3 DNA reads as TGTGCCAGCAGTTACTCATCTAGCACGAACACCGGGGAGCTGTTTTTT. Translating it yields CASSYSSSTNTGELFF.

The chain couples TRBV19 to TRBJ2-1; TRBD2 aligns across 12 bases. With V trimmed by 7 bases and J by 8 bases, 12 bases remained unmatched. The CDR3 extends over 16 amino acids. The germline V gene has CDR1 LNHDA and CDR2 SQIVND (reference sequence). The CDR3 coding sequence is TGTGCCAGTACCCCCCGGCTAGCGGGAGGGCTCTATGAGCAGTTCTTC. Translated, it gives CASTPRLAGGLYEQFF.

A few counts support this clone. The rearrangement joins TRBV5-4 to TRBJ1-1, with 10 positions matching TRBD1. Germline V gives CDR1 SGHNT, CDR2 YYREEE (reference sequence). Trimming at V came to 7 bases and at J to 5 bases, leaving 11 bases not matched to a gene. This CDR3 contains 15 residues. The CDR3: CASSPAGDRGTEAFF. CDR3 DNA sequence: TGTGCCAGCTCCCCGGCTGGGGACAGGGGTACTGAAGCTTTCTTT.

V and J are TRBV2 and TRBJ2-5, with D perhaps matching TRBD2 (6 bases). V shed 7 bases and J shed 1 base, with 13 bases lying between them. Germline V gene data show CDR1 as SNHLY and CDR2 as FYNNEI. This CDR3 has 14 residues. DNA of the CDR3: TGTGCCAGCAAAAAGGACGGGGGCCAAGAGACCCAGTACTTC. Translating it yields CASKKDGGQETQYF.

This chain uses TRBV6-5 with TRBJ1-1, with TRBD1 identical over 8 bases. The germline gives CDR1 MNHEY, CDR2 SVGAGI. The CDR3 is 14 residues long. With V trimmed by 5 bases and J by 1 base, 3 bases remained unmatched. The CDR3 sequence is CASSTGGANTEAFF. CDR3 bases: TGTGCCAGCAGTACAGGGGGGGCGAACACTGAAGCTTTCTTT.

The chain recombines TRBV18 with TRBJ1-1; 9 bases match TRBD1. This CDR3 is built from 13 residues. J lost 8 bases, V lost 5 bases, and 6 bases had no gene match. CDR1 is KGHSH and CDR2 is LQKENI in the germline V gene. Written as DNA, the CDR3 is TGTGCCAGCTCAGCGGACAGGGGACAAGAAGCTTTCTTT. Its protein product is CASSADRGQEAFF.

Only a few counts were recorded for this clone. J is TRBJ1-2 and V is TRBV19, with TRBD1 matching 8 bases. V lost 4 bases to trimming and J lost 13 bases; unmatched junction nucleotides: 8. The CDR3 has 12 amino acids. Germline V gene sequence: CDR1 LNHDA, CDR2 SQIVND (reference sequence). The CDR3 bases are TGTGCCAGTAGTACCCCTGGACAGGGCGGCACCTTC. Translated, it gives CASSTPGQGGTF.

The chain is built from TRBV6-5 and TRBJ2-1; TRBD1 agrees at 8 bases. V lost 5 bases to trimming and J lost 7 bases; unmatched junction nucleotides: 10. Germline V gene data show CDR1 as MNHEY and CDR2 as SVGAGI. There are 15 residues in the CDR3. CDR3 bases: TGTGCCAGCAGTCCTAGGACAGGGATGAGGAATGAGCAGTTCTTC. It yields the protein CASSPRTGMRNEQFF.

This clone turned up a few times. The rearrangement joins TRBV6-1 to TRBJ2-1; D is unclear. CDR1 MNHNS and CDR2 SASEGT come from the germline V gene. The CDR3 is 13 amino acids. Trimming cost V 3 bases and J 8 bases, with 11 bases left between them. The CDR3 sequence: CASSDRWLDEQFF. As DNA, the CDR3 is TGTGCCAGCAGTGACCGGTGGTTGGATGAGCAGTTCTTC.